This is a list of T cell receptor beta chains from one sample in a study of blood T cell repertoires in COVID-19. The assay was immunoSEQ multiplex PCR, and TCRdb's table has in-frame clones only and misses some. Of about 260,000 clones listed, 84% were seen once; the top ten hold 3.5% to 5%. The sequencing sample was made of peripheral blood. The receptors come from a man between 60 and 70 years old with acute or convalescent COVID-19. Both conserved end residues are part of each CDR3. Fields, in order: clone size, V gene, D gene, J gene, CDR3 DNA, CDR3 protein. A D gene is named only where the DNA matches it firmly. A row's size may be missing; if present it is once, few, many or a size class.

>few|TRBV18|TRBD2|TRBJ2-7
TGTGCCAGCTCACCAAGGCAGCGGGAGCACGAGCAGTACTTC
CASSPRQREHEQYF
>once|TRBV18|TRBD2|TRBJ2-7
TGTGCCAGCTCACCTAGCGGGAGGACAGCCGAGCAGTACTTC
CASSPSGRTAEQYF
>.|TRBV5-6|TRBD1|TRBJ2-7
TGTGCCAGCAGCTTGCAGGGACAGGGCTCACGGGAGCAGTACTTC
CASSLQGQGSREQYF
>.|TRBV28|.|TRBJ2-1
TGTGCCAGCAGTTTAGGGCTAGCCCCATACAATGAGCAGTTCTTC
CASSLGLAPYNEQFF
>.|TRBV15|.|TRBJ2-5
TGTGCCACCAGCAGAACTCCGTTAGGGAGTGGGGAGACCCAGTACTTC
CATSRTPLGSGETQYF
>.|TRBV2|TRBD1|TRBJ1-1
TGTGCCAGCAGAACCGGGACAGGGCCCACTGAAGCTTTCTTT
CASRTGTGPTEAFF
>.|TRBV9|.|TRBJ2-1
TGTGCCAGCAGCGGCTCAGCGGTCGCCGTCGATGAGCAGTTCTTC
CASSGSAVAVDEQFF
>.|TRBV5-6|TRBD1|TRBJ2-3
TGTGCCAGCAGCCCCCTCCGGGACAGATACACAGATACGCAGTATTTT
CASSPLRDRYTDTQYF
>.|TRBV27|.|TRBJ2-5
TGTGCCAGCAGTTTCTTGGAGGGGGAGACCCAGTACTTC
CASSFLEGETQYF
>.|TRBV27|.|TRBJ2-6
TGTGCCAGCAGTTCAGAGGGGAGGCCCCCTGGGGCCAACGTCCTGACTTTC
CASSSEGRPPGANVLTF
>.|TRBV5-8|.|TRBJ1-5
TGTGCCAGCAGCACGCCGGACAGCTTGAGCAATCAGCCCCAGCATTTT
CASSTPDSLSNQPQHF
>.|TRBV7-2|.|TRBJ1-5
TGTGCCAGCAGCCAGGGAATCTATCAGCCCCAGCATTTT
CASSQGIYQPQHF
>once|TRBV21-1|.|TRBJ2-3
TGTGCCAGCAGCACCTACAGGGGGAGATTTGGGTATTTT
CASSTYRGRFGYF
>.|TRBV9|.|TRBJ2-7
TGTGCCAGCAGCGCCATAGCTGGGAGCTCCTACGAGCAGTACTTC
CASSAIAGSSYEQYF
>few|TRBV28|TRBD1|TRBJ1-3
TGTGCCAGCAGTCACAGGGGGCGAAGTGGAAACACCATATATTTT
CASSHRGRSGNTIYF
>.|TRBV9|.|TRBJ2-1
TGTGCCAGCAGCCCCTCACCAACGGGAAGCTCCTACAATGAGCAGTTCTTC
CASSPSPTGSSYNEQFF
>.|TRBV6-5|.|TRBJ2-7
TGTGCCAGCAGTTTCGACAGCAGCAACGAGCAGTACTTC
CASSFDSSNEQYF
>.|TRBV2|TRBD1|TRBJ2-7
TGTGCCAGCAGACGACAGGGGGCTATGAACGAGCAGTACTTC
CASRRQGAMNEQYF
>.|TRBV12-3/TRBV12-4|.|TRBJ2-1
TGTGCCAGCAGTGGACTCTACAATGAGCAGTTCTTC
CASSGLYNEQFF
>.|TRBV28|TRBD2|TRBJ2-3
TGTGCCAGCAGTTCCGCACAGGGTACGGGACTAGCAAGCACAGATACGCAGTATTTT
CASSSAQGTGLASTDTQYF
>.|TRBV6-6|.|TRBJ1-5
TGTGCCAGCAGCCGCGGGGGGTATAGCAATCAGCCCCAGCATTTT
CASSRGGYSNQPQHF
>once|TRBV29-1|.|TRBJ2-2
TGCAGCGTTGACAGATTAAACACCGGGGAGCTGTTTTTT
CSVDRLNTGELFF
>.|TRBV4-2|TRBD2|TRBJ2-1
TGTGCCAGCAGCCAATCCCTAGCGGGGGGATACAATGAGCAGTTCTTC
CASSQSLAGGYNEQFF
>.|TRBV4-1|.|TRBJ2-5
TGCGCCAGCAGCCAAGATTACAGGGAAGAGACCCAGTACTTC
CASSQDYREETQYF
>.|TRBV18|.|TRBJ2-4
TGTGCCAGCTCACCATCAGGGCTGGGGGCCAAAAACATTCAGTACTTC
CASSPSGLGAKNIQYF
>.|TRBV9|TRBD2|TRBJ2-1
TGTGCCAGCAGCGTAGAACCGGGACTAGTGCTGTTCTTC
CASSVEPGLVLFF
>.|TRBV2|TRBD2|TRBJ2-1
TGTGCCAGCAGCGCTTTCGGGGGGGCGACTAGCGGCGCCCTCGGGGAGCAGTTCTTC
CASSAFGGATSGALGEQFF
>.|TRBV7-9|TRBD1|TRBJ1-1
TGTGCCAGCAGCTTAAGGGTGGCAGGGGGGACTGAAGCTTTCTTT
CASSLRVAGGTEAFF
>.|TRBV7-9|.|TRBJ1-4
TGTGCCAGCAGCGTAGGACTTCCAACTAATGAAAAACTGTTTTTT
CASSVGLPTNEKLFF
>.|TRBV6-2/TRBV6-3|TRBD1|TRBJ2-3
TGTGCCAGCAGCCGGGACAGGGGAACAGATACGCAGTATTTT
CASSRDRGTDTQYF
>.|TRBV29-1|TRBD2|TRBJ2-5
TGCAGCACCAGACTAGCGGGACGGGAGACCCAGTACTTC
CSTRLAGRETQYF
>.|TRBV14|.|TRBJ2-4
TGTGCCAGCAGCCAGGAGGGTCTTCAGTACTTC
CASSQEGLQYF
>.|TRBV18|.|TRBJ2-3
TGTGCCAGCTCACCACTATTCCGGGTAGATACGCAGTATTTT
CASSPLFRVDTQYF
>.|TRBV29-1|TRBD1|TRBJ2-4
TGCAGCGTTGTCCCTGGGGACAGGGTAGCCAAAAACATTCAGTACTTC
CSVVPGDRVAKNIQYF
>.|TRBV7-9|.|TRBJ1-1
TGTGCCAGCAGCTTAGTTAAGGGAGGGCCCACAGGTAGAAGCCTCGGGGCTTTCTTT
CASSLVKGGPTGRSLGAFF
>.|TRBV6-5|.|TRBJ2-3
TGTGCCACCCGACGGCAGGGATTCGCAGATACGCAGTATTTT
CATRRQGFADTQYF
>.|TRBV19|.|TRBJ2-6
TGTGCCAGTAGTACCCGCAGGGGTACTGACTCTGGGGCCAACGTCCTGACTTTC
CASSTRRGTDSGANVLTF
>.|TRBV27|TRBD1|TRBJ2-2
TGTGCCAGCAGTTTAGGACAGGGGACCACCGGGGAGCTGTTTTTT
CASSLGQGTTGELFF
>.|TRBV19|TRBD2|TRBJ2-7
TGTGCCAGGCGGGAGCGTGCGGGACTCTACGAGCAGTACTTC
CARRERAGLYEQYF
>.|TRBV13|.|TRBJ1-2
TGTGCCAGCAGCTTCCCAGGGTATGGCTACACCTTC
CASSFPGYGYTF
>.|TRBV5-1|TRBD2|TRBJ2-3
TGCGCCAGCAGCTTGGCCTCTAGCGGGGGCACAGATACGCAGTATTTT
CASSLASSGGTDTQYF
>.|TRBV7-3|.|TRBJ2-1
TGTGCCAGCAGCACTATCGGATACAATGAGCAGTTCTTC
CASSTIGYNEQFF
>.|TRBV19|TRBD1|TRBJ1-2
TGTGCCAGTAGTATTACAGGGGCGACTGGGAGATTTTACGGCTACACCTTC
CASSITGATGRFYGYTF
>.|TRBV5-1|.|TRBJ1-1
TGCGCCAGCAGCTTCAAGGGGGACACTGAAGCTTTCTTT
CASSFKGDTEAFF
>.|TRBV27|TRBD2|TRBJ2-7
TGTGCCAGCAGTTGGGGGACTAGCGGGAGAAGTGAGCAGTACTTC
CASSWGTSGRSEQYF
>.|TRBV7-8|TRBD1|TRBJ2-5
TGTGCCAGCAGCTTAGCGGGACAGGGCTGGACAGAGACCCAGTACTTC
CASSLAGQGWTETQYF
>.|TRBV11-1|TRBD1|TRBJ2-4
TGTGCCAGCAGTGTGACAGGGGCAGCCAAAAACATTCAGTACTTC
CASSVTGAAKNIQYF
>.|TRBV5-4|TRBD1|TRBJ1-2
TGTGCCAGCAGCCAGACAGGGTATGGCTACACCTTC
CASSQTGYGYTF
>once|TRBV7-9|TRBD2|TRBJ2-7
TGTGCCAGCAGTGGATTAGCGGGGGGCTCCTACGAGCAGTACTTC
CASSGLAGGSYEQYF
>.|TRBV5-6|TRBD1|TRBJ2-7
TGTGCCAGCAGAGTACAGGGGGACGGCTACGAGCAGTACTTC
CASRVQGDGYEQYF
>.|TRBV7-2|.|TRBJ2-1
TGTGCCAGCAGCTCTCGGGGGATAGGGTCCTACAATGAGCAGTTCTTC
CASSSRGIGSYNEQFF
>.|TRBV6-5|.|TRBJ1-6
TGTGCCAGCAGTTACGGAGGGGTAGGGGAGGAATCACCCCTCCACTTT
CASSYGGVGEESPLHF
>.|TRBV6-5|.|TRBJ1-6
TGTGCCAGCAGTACCCGACAGATTAATAATTCACCCCTCCACTTT
CASSTRQINNSPLHF
>few|TRBV9|.|TRBJ2-1
TGTGCCAGCAGCGTAGTCGCCGGGAGTATGGGCAATGAGCAGTTCTTC
CASSVVAGSMGNEQFF
>.|TRBV7-3|TRBD1|TRBJ2-1
TGTGCCAGCAGCTTAACAGGGGGACAGGAGAGCTCCTACAATGAGCAGTTCTTC
CASSLTGGQESSYNEQFF
>.|TRBV7-9|TRBD2|TRBJ2-7
TGTGCCAGCAGCCGCCTAGCGGGTTCCTACGAGCAGTACTTC
CASSRLAGSYEQYF